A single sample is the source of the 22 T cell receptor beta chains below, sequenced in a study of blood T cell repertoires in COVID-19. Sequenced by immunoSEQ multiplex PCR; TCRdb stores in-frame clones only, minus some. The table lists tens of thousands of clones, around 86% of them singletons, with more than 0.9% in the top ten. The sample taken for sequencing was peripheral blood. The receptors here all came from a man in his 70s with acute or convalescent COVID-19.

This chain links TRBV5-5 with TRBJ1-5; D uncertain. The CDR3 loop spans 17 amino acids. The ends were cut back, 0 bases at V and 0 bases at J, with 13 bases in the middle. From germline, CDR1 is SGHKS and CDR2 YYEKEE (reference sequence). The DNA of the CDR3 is TGTGCCAGCAGCTTGGTAGGTGAGGCCAGTAGCAATCAGCCCCAGCATTTT. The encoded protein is CASSLVGEASSNQPQHF.

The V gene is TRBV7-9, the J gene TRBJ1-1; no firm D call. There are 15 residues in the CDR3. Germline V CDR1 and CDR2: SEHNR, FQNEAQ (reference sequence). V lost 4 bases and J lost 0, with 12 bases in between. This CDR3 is CASSSRAGMNTEAFF. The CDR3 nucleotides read TGTGCCAGCAGCTCGCGAGCGGGAATGAACACTGAAGCTTTCTTT.

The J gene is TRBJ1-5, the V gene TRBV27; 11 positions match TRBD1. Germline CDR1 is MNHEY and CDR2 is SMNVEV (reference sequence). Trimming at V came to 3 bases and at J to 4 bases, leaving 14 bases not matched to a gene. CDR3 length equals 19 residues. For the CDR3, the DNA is TGTGCCAGCAGTTTGCATTACTCGACCGGGACAGGGGGGAATCAGCCCCAGCATTTT. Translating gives CASSLHYSTGTGGNQPQHF.

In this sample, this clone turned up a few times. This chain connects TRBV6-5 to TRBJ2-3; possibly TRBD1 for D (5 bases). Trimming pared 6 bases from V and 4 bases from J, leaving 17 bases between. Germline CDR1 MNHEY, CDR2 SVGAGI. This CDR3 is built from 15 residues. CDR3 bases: TGTGCCAGCAGCTCAGGGATTCTGTCCGCAGATACGCAGTATTTT. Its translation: CASSSGILSADTQYF.

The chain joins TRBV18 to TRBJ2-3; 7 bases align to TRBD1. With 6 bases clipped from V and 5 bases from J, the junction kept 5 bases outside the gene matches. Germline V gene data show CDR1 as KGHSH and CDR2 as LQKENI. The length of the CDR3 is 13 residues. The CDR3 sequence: CASSYRQGDTQYF. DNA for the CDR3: TGTGCCAGCTCGTACAGACAGGGAGATACGCAGTATTTT.

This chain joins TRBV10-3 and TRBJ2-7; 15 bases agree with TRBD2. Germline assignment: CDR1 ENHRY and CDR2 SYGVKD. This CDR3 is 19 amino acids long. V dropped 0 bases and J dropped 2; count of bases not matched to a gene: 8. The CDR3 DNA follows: TGTGCCATCAGTGAGTCAGTGGGACTAGCGGGAGGTTCTACCTACGAGCAGTACTTC. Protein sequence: CAISESVGLAGGSTYEQYF.

CDR3 sequence reads: CASRVTGHYGYTF. The CDR3 DNA reads TGTGCCAGCAGGGTAACAGGCCACTATGGCTACACCTTC. This rearrangement joins TRBV2 to TRBJ1-2; a weak D match, TRBD1 (5 bases). The V gene lost 6 bases and the J gene lost 3 bases, with 11 bases spanning the gap. The CDR3 spans 13 residues. CDR1 is SNHLY, CDR2 FYNNEI, per germline. Drawing the rest from reference TRBV2 and TRBJ1-2, the complete variable domain is EPEVTQTPSHQVTQMGQEVILRCVPISNHLYFYWYRQILGQKVEFLVSFYNNEISEKSEIFDDQFSVERPDGSNFTLKIRSTKLEDSAMYFCASRVTGHYGYTFGSGTRLTVV.

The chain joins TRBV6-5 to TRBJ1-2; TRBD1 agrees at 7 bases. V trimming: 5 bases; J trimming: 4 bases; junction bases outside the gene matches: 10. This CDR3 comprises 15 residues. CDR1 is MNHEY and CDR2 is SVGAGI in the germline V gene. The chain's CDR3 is CASSRGQTTSYGYTF. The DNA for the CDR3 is TGTGCCAGCAGTAGGGGGCAGACAACTAGCTATGGCTACACCTTC.

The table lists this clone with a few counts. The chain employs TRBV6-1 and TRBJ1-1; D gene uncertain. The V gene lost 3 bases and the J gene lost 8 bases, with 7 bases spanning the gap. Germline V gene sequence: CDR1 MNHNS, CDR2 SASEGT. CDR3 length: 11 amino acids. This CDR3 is CASSDLREAFF. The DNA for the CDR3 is TGTGCCAGCAGTGACCTTCGGGAAGCTTTCTTT.

Here the CDR3 reads CASSQRGNYEQYF. CDR3 DNA sequence: TGTGCCAGCAGCCAACGGGGGAACTACGAGCAGTACTTC. The V and J genes are TRBV6-6 and TRBJ2-7; D is possibly TRBD2 (6 bases). Trimming stripped 6 bases from V and 3 bases from J, with 12 bases between. CDR1 and CDR2 from the germline V gene are MNHNY and SVGAGI (reference sequence). The CDR3 has 13 amino acids.

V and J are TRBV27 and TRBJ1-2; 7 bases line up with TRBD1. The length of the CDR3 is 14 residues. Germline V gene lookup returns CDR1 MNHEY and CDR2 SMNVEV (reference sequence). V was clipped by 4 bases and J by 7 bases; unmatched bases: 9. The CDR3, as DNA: TGTGCCAGCAGTTGGAACGGACAGGCAAGTGGCTACACCTTC. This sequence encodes CASSWNGQASGYTF.

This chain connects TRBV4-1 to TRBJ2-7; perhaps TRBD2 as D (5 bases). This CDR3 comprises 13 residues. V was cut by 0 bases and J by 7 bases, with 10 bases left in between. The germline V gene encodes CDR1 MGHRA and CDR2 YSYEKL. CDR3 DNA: TGCGCCAGCAGCCAAGATGCCCCGGGGGAGCAGTACTTC. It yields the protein CASSQDAPGEQYF.

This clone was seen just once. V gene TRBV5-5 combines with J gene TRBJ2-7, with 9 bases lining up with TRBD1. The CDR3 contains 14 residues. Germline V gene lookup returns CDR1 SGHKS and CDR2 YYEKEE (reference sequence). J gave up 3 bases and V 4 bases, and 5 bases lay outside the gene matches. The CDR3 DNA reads TGTGCCAGCAGCCGGCGACAGGGGGTCTACGAGCAGTACTTC. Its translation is CASSRRQGVYEQYF. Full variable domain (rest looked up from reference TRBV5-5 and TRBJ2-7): DAGVTQSPTHLIKTRGQQVTLRCSPISGHKSVSWYQQVLGQGPQFIFQYYEKEERGRGNFPDRFSARQFPNYSSELNVNALLLGDSALYLCASSRRQGVYEQYFGPGTRLTVT.

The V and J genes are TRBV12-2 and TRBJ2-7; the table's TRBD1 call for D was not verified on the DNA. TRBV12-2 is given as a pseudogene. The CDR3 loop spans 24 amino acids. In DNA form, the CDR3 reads TGTGCAAGTCGCTTAGGTCTCGGCGAATTTTGGACAGACAAGATACACCCCAGCTCCTACGAGCAGTACTTC. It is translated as CASRLGLGEFWTDKIHPSSYEQYF.

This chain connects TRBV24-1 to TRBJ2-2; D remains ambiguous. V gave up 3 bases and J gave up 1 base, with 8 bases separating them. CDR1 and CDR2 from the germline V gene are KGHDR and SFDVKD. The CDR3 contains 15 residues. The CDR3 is CATSDPSRNTGELFF. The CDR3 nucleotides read TGTGCCACCAGTGATCCATCCAGGAACACCGGGGAGCTGTTTTTT.

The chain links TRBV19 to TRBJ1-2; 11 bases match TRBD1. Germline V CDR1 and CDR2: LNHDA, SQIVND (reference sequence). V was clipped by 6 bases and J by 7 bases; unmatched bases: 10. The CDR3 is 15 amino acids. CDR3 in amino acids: CASRDFSGTGGGYTF. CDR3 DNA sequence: TGTGCCAGTAGGGATTTTTCCGGGACAGGGGGTGGCTACACCTTC.

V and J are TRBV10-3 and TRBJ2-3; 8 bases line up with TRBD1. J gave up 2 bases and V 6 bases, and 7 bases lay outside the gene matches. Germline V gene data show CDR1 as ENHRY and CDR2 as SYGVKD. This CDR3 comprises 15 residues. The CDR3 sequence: CAIRTDRGNTDTQYF. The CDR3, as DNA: TGTGCCATCAGAACCGACAGGGGCAACACAGATACGCAGTATTTT.

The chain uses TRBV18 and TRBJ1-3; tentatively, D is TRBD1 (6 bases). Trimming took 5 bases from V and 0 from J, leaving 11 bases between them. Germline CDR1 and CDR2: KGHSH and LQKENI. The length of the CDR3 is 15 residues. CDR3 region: CASSNDRSSGNTIYF. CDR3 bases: TGTGCCAGCTCAAATGACAGGTCCTCTGGAAACACCATATATTTT.

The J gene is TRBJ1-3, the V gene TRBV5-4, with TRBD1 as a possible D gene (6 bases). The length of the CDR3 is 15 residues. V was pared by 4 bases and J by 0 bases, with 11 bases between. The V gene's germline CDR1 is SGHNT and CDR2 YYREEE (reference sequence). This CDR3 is CASSPGQRSGNTIYF. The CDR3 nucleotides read TGTGCCAGCAGCCCCGGACAGCGCTCTGGAAACACCATATATTTT.

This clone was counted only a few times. The CDR3 loop reads CASSPVGEGMNTEAFF. Here the CDR3 DNA reads TGTGCCAGCAGCCCCGTCGGGGAAGGAATGAACACTGAAGCTTTCTTT. The rearrangement links TRBV11-1 to TRBJ1-1; D is unclear. Trimming took 5 bases from V and 0 from J, leaving 16 bases between them. CDR1 SGHAT and CDR2 FQDESV come from the germline V gene (reference sequence). There are 16 residues in the CDR3. The complete variable domain, with remaining parts taken from reference TRBV11-1 and TRBJ1-1, reads EAEVAQSPRYKITEKSQAVAFWCDPISGHATLYWYRQILGQGPELLVQFQDESVVDDSQLPKDRFSAERLKGVDSTLKIQPAELGDSAMYLCASSPVGEGMNTEAFFGQGTRLTVV.

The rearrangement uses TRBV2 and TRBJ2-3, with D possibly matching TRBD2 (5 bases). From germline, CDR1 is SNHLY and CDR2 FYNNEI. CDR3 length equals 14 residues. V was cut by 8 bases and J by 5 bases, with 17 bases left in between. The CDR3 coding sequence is TGTGCCAGCGTGGTCTGGCAGGCGGGAGATACGCAGTATTTT. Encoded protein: CASVVWQAGDTQYF.

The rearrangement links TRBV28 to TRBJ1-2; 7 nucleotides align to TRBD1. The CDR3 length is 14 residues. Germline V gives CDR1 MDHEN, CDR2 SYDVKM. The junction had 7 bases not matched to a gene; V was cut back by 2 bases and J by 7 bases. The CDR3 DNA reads TGTGCCAGCAGTTTAAGGGCGGGACAGTTTGGCTACACCTTC. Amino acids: CASSLRAGQFGYTF.